This note documents a single T cell receptor beta chain sequence. The data belong to a study of blood T cell repertoires in COVID-19. Study in general: Sites across the United States, Italy and Spain contributed samples from acute and convalescent COVID-19. Sample material is recorded as cDNA or gDNA derived from T cells, B-cell-depleted T cells, or PBMCs.

Enrolment of Seattle patients took place during active infection, and they were followed longitudinally. Source study methods: Estimation of nucleated cell counts relied on the amplification of reference gene primers. Produced via immunoSEQ multiplex PCR; TCRdb's table is partial and in-frame only. That table is the source of V, J and clone size, and D and trimming were worked out from the DNA. The sample has about 68,000 clones; roughly 87% are singletons. Germline loops: CDR1 ENHRY, CDR2 SYGVKD. There are 14 residues in the CDR3. Trimming stripped 3 bases from V and 2 bases from J, with 10 bases between.

The chain recombines TRBV10-3 with TRBJ1-2; D remains unclear. The sample comprised peripheral blood. The TCR was taken from a man aged 45-65 years with COVID-19, enrolled during active disease. The DNA of the CDR3 is TGTGCCATCAGTGACCTCGGGATAAACTATGGCTACACCTTC. It yields the protein CAISDLGINYGYTF.